Listed here are 8 T cell receptor beta chains from one sample, sequenced in a study of response to subunit inactivated influenza vaccine. TCRdb redid the calling of the RT-PCR reads with MiXCR, one entry per CDR3 protein. The sample holds about 520,000 distinct CDR3 sequences, around 25% seen once. The sequencing used CD4+ T cells sorted from PBMCs, collected less than 6 days after vaccination. These receptors were collected from a man aged 50 to 59 who received an inactivated influenza vaccine.

The chain has TRBV12-3 or TRBV12-4 and TRBJ1-2, with 9 bases fitting TRBD1. This CDR3 spans 14 amino acids. V was clipped by 6 bases and J by 3 bases; unmatched bases: 5. The CDR3 bases are TGTGCCAGCAGGGGGACAGGGAACCACTATGGCTACACCTTC. The encoded protein is CASRGTGNHYGYTF.

This clonotype has only a few counts. The chain combines TRBV29-1 with TRBJ2-5, with 10 bases matching TRBD1. V lost 5 bases to trimming and J lost 0 bases; unmatched junction nucleotides: 3. The CDR3 consists of 14 residues. Germline assignment: CDR1 SQVTM and CDR2 ANQGSEA. The DNA of the CDR3 is TGCAGCGTTCTGGACAGGGGGGACCAAGAGACCCAGTACTTC. It yields the protein CSVLDRGDQETQYF.

J is TRBJ2-2 and V is TRBV14; D is ambiguous. The CDR3 covers 12 residues. Germline CDR1 and CDR2: SGHDN and FVKESK. Trimming took off 2 bases at V and 6 bases at J, with 4 bases between the two ends. As DNA, the CDR3 is TGTGCCAGCAGCCAATATCCCGGGGAGCTGTTTTTT. It encodes CASSQYPGELFF.

This rearrangement joins TRBV5-1 to TRBJ2-7; D gene ambiguous. Per the germline V gene, CDR1 is SGHRS and CDR2 is YFSETQ. Deletions cut 4 bases from V and 3 bases from J, with 11 bases between. CDR3 length: 13 amino acids. CDR3 amino acids: CASSPSSVYEQYF. The CDR3 region has the DNA TGCGCCAGCAGCCCCTCCTCCGTCTACGAGCAGTACTTC.

CDR3 sequence: CAISRTSGDNNEQFF. The CDR3 nucleotides are TGTGCCATCAGTCGTACTAGCGGGGATAACAATGAGCAGTTCTTC. This chain connects TRBV10-3 to TRBJ2-1; TRBD2 matches 10 bases. From germline, CDR1 is ENHRY and CDR2 SYGVKD. The CDR3 spans 15 residues. V was pared by 5 bases and J by 5 bases, with 6 bases of the junction left unmatched.

In this sample, this clonotype turned up many times. The chain employs TRBV28 and TRBJ2-2; TRBD2 matches 8 bases. The CDR3 has 15 residues. Germline lookup yields CDR1 MDHEN and CDR2 SYDVKM. The V gene end was trimmed by 6 bases and the J gene end by 5 bases; junction bases not matched to a gene: 8. The CDR3: CASSIAGRTTGELFF. CDR3 bases: TGTGCCAGCAGCATAGCGGGGCGAACAACCGGGGAGCTGTTTTTT.

J is TRBJ2-5 and V is TRBV7-2; D is unclear. The germline V gene has CDR1 SGHTA and CDR2 FQGNSA. With 5 bases removed from V and 5 bases from J, the gap between germline ends came to 15 bases. There are 14 residues in the CDR3. The CDR3 sequence is CASSRPHVGETQYF. The CDR3 nucleotides are TGTGCCAGCAGCCGACCGCACGTGGGTGAGACCCAGTACTTC.

This rearrangement joins TRBV7-9 to TRBJ2-3, with TRBD2 as a possible D gene (5 bases). V was clipped by 5 bases and J by 7 bases, with 10 bases between them. CDR3 length equals 12 residues. Germline V gene data show CDR1 as SEHNR and CDR2 as FQNEAQ (reference sequence). Here the CDR3 reads CASSAEGNTQYF. CDR3 bases: TGTGCCAGCAGCGCCGAGGGAAATACGCAGTATTTT.